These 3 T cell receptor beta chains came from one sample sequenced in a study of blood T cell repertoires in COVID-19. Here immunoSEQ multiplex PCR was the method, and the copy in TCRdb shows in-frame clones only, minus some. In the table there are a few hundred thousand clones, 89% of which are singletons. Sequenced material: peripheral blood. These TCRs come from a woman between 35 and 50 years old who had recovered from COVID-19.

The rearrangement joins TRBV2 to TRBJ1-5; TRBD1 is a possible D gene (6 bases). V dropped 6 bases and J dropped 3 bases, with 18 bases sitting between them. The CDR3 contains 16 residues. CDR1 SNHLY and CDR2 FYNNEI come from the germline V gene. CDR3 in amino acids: CASSRQERVPNQPQHF. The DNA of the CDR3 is TGTGCCAGCAGCAGACAGGAAAGGGTGCCCAATCAGCCCCAGCATTTT.

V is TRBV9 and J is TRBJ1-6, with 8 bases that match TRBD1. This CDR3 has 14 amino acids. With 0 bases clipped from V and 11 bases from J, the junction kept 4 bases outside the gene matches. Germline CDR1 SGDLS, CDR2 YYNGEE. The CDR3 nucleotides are TGTGCCAGCAGCGTAGGGTCAGGGGGCACACCCCTCCACTTT. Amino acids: CASSVGSGGTPLHF.

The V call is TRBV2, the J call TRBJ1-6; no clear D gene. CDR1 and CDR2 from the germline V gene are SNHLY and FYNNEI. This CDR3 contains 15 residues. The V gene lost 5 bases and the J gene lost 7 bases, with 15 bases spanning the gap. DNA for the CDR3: TGTGCCAGCAGTCCACAATCAACCCACAATTCACCCCTCCACTTT. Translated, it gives CASSPQSTHNSPLHF.